This T cell receptor beta chain was sequenced for a study of T cells in localized non-small cell lung cancer. Study-wide points: Uninvolved neighboring lung showed the greatest T cell clonality, exceeding tumor. Sequencing covered just one tumor region, so heterogeneity cannot be ruled out. Greater blood T cell density accompanied longer overall survival.

Germline V gene lookup returns CDR1 SGDLS and CDR2 YYNGEE. V lost 0 bases and J lost 0, with 11 bases in between. This CDR3 has 16 residues. Of note for this clone: What it binds is not known.

Only in-frame clones appear in the TCRdb table, and some are missing; sequencing was by immunoSEQ multiplex PCR. The sample has about 31,000 clones, 94% seen once. The receptor's source is a woman aged 40-75 years with stage I lung adenocarcinoma. The sample consisted of peripheral blood, taken before any cancer treatment. V usage is TRBV9 and J usage is TRBJ2-3; D remains ambiguous. CDR3 DNA sequence: TGTGCCAGCAGCGTAGGCGGCAGCGCCAGCACAGATACGCAGTATTTT. Translated, it gives CASSVGGSASTDTQYF.